This T cell receptor (beta chain) was identified during a study of T cells in Graves' hyperthyroidism and ophthalmopathy (dated by TCRdb to about 2019). For the wider study: Peripheral blood samples were taken at initial diagnosis, before any treatment was given. TCR V-J signatures able to tell the groups apart were searched for in a discovery cohort of 100 or so patients, of whom about 40 had Graves' ophthalmopathy and 55 to 60 had stable Graves' hyperthyroidism. An independent validation cohort of about 19 hyperthyroidism patients and more than 15 patients who later progressed to ophthalmopathy tested prospective prediction of ophthalmopathy. The roughly 99 discovery patients were divided at random into training and test sets in a 7:3 ratio. Thyroid tissue and blood T-cell repertoires from over 5 Graves' hyperthyroidism patients were also compared in the study. After sampling, hyperthyroidism patients received methimazole starting at 30 mg daily, and ophthalmopathy patients received high-dose intravenous methylprednisolone. TCR Vbeta CDR3 sequencing of approximately 140 peripheral blood samples (over 40 ophthalmopathy, roughly 74 hyperthyroidism and approximately 17 progressor patients) is reported in the paper. Broader findings and caveats from the paper: In validation, progression to ophthalmopathy was predicted by the model with almost 71% sensitivity and 72% to 85% specificity, a median of about 6.4 months before onset. Blood samples also contained most of the expanded thyroid clonotypes (frequency above 0.001), which suggests that blood repertoires may reflect thyroid immune responses. Ophthalmopathy was separated from stable hyperthyroidism by a 13 V-J signature model, with about 86% sensitivity and 81% to 82% specificity obtained in cross-validation and 80%/75% obtained in testing. No statistical method was used to fix the sample size in advance, and group allocation was not hidden from the investigators.

Amplification of TCR beta CDR3 regions was carried out from RNA transcripts. For the first round of RT-PCR on the TCR CDR3, the HTBI primer set was used together with the Qiagen OneStep RT-PCR kit. A second multiplex PCR round built the libraries, followed by size selection and purification. Paired-end sequencing of the libraries was performed with 100 bp reads on an Illumina HiSeq2000. In the original analysis: SOAPnuke was used to process the raw data, removing reads that contained adapters or uncalled bases, had a mean Phred below 15, or lacked an exact match to the constant primer or identifier. High-quality paired reads were merged using COPE v1.2.5, and each unique nucleotide sequence was defined as a clonotype. MiTCR v1.1 was used to align clonotypes to the IMGT TRBV, TRBD and TRBJ reference segments. The analysis included only V-J combinations with a frequency above 0.0001, which together covered more than 98% of the repertoires. A TCS score was defined as the ratio between F50 (clonal expansion) and ExV (chaos), using BLOSUM62-based TCRdist between CDR3 peptides within each V-J. Welch's t-statistics and random forest reduced 450 to 600 V-J features to about 13, which were used in a naive Bayes classifier (R e1071). TCRdb cleaned the public reads at Q25 with fastp, built clones with MiXCR and kept in-frame beta chains. Each CDR3 protein gets just one entry, which takes the most common genes and DNA from the rows behind it. The V and J calls here are based on TCRdb, not the publication. The sample data list around 180,000 distinct CDR3 sequences, and approximately 15% of these were observed just once. 25% to 30% of the sample lies in the top ten.

Graves' hyperthyroidism was defined as stable when no progression to ophthalmopathy occurred over 18 months of follow-up. Hyperthyroidism patients were aged 18 to 65 years and newly diagnosed, with disease duration of less than 2 months. Any patient with an uncontrolled infection, another autoimmune disease, pregnancy or lactation was excluded. Diagnoses relied on clinical symptoms, serum thyroxine and TRAb, thyroid ultrasound and orbital computed tomography. PBMCs were separated from under 11 ml of fresh peripheral blood using Ficoll-Paque density gradient centrifugation. Total RNA was extracted with Trizol reagent, and quality was checked on an Agilent 2100 Bioanalyzer. Based on the germline V gene (reference sequence), the CDR1 and CDR2 sequences are SEHNR and FQNEAQ. From the cysteine up to the phenylalanine, the CDR3 has a length of 15 residues. Only the CDR3 region is kept as DNA, spanning 45 bases read in frame from base 1. The junction shows trimming of 5 bases on V and 1 base on J, and the gene matches do not reach 4 bases of it.

This clonotype was observed many times. The clone's antigen remains unknown. Base qualities are missing; no much larger clone stands one base away. The sequence links TRBV7-9 to TRBJ1-4; 7 bases in the junction line up with TRBD1. The source of this sequence is a woman aged 50 to 60 with Graves' hyperthyroidism. The sequencing sample was made of blood. The nucleotides are TGTGCCAGCAGCCCCCGGACAGGAACTAATGAAAAACTGTTTTTT. Its coded protein is CASSPRTGTNEKLFF. The CDR3 plus the reference TRBV7-9 and TRBJ1-4 genes for the other parts give the full variable domain: DTGVSQNPRHKITKRGQNVTFRCDPISEHNRLYWYRQTLGQGPEFLTYFQNEAQLEKSRLLSDRFSAERPKGSFSTLEIQRTEQGDSAMYLCASSPRTGTNEKLFFGSGTQLSVL.